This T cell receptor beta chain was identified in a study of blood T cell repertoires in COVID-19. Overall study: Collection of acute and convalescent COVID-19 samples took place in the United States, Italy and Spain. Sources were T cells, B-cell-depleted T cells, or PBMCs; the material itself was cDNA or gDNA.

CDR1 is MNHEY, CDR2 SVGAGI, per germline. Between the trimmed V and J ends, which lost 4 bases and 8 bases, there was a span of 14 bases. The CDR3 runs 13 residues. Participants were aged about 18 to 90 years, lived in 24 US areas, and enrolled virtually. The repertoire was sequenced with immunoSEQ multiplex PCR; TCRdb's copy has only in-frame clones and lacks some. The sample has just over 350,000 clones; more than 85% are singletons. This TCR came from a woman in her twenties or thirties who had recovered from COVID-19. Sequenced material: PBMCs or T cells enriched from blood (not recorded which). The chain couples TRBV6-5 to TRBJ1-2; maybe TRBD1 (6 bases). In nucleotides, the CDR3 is TGTGCCAGCAGTTTCGACCTAACAGGGGGCTACACCTTC. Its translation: CASSFDLTGGYTF.